This TCR beta chain stems from a study of CD8+ T cells in alopecia areata. Study-wide results and limits: Scalp samples also yield sequences from resident alphabeta T cells of normal skin. Uncertainty remains about how baseline CD8+ expansion links to response, with one nonresponder. In scalp, tofacitinib significantly decreased clonality and expanded CD8+ clones among the top 100.

Points on this clone: Its antigen is not known.

Noted treatment: oral pan-JAK inhibitor, 5-10 mg twice daily. TCR sequencing used cDNA made by reverse transcription of extracted RNA. The assay was immunoSEQ multiplex PCR, and TCRdb's table has in-frame clones only and misses some. The sample lists approximately 210,000 clones, 66% seen once, with 1.2% in the top ten. V was shortened by 3 bases and J by 2 bases, with 3 bases between the two germline ends. Per germline, CDR1 SGHVS and CDR2 FQNEAQ. There are 12 residues in the CDR3. V is TRBV7-8 and J is TRBJ2-3; D not certain. This sequence originates from a human donor with alopecia areata. This specimen consisted of CD4+ T cells sorted from blood, obtained at week 44, from a patient treated with tofacitinib. Here the CDR3 DNA reads TGTGCCAGCAGCTTCCCCACAGATACGCAGTATTTT. As protein: CASSFPTDTQYF.